This T cell receptor (beta chain) was sequenced in a study of blood T cell repertoires in COVID-19. Authors' processing steps: Researchers report that nucleated cell counts were estimated from reference gene primer amplification. Using immunoSEQ multiplex PCR, the repertoire was profiled, and TCRdb retains in-frame clones only, with some absent. From that table come the V and J calls and clone size; the DNA was used to work out D and trimming. The sample consists of about 270,000 clones, nearly 90% of them appearing once. To note about this clone: One end of the junction is discordant with germline, which a read error may explain.

Germline loops: CDR1 LNHDA, CDR2 SQIVND (reference sequence). This CDR3 contains 13 residues. The clonotype comes from a woman aged 25 to 39 who had recovered from COVID-19. This rearrangement joins TRBV19 to TRBJ1-2; D perhaps matches TRBD1 (5 bases). Sequencing was done on a sample of PBMCs or T cells enriched from blood (not recorded which). This CDR3 is CASRESTAGTASW. The CDR3, as DNA: TGTGCCAGTAGAGAATCGACAGCCGGTACAGCCTCTTGG.